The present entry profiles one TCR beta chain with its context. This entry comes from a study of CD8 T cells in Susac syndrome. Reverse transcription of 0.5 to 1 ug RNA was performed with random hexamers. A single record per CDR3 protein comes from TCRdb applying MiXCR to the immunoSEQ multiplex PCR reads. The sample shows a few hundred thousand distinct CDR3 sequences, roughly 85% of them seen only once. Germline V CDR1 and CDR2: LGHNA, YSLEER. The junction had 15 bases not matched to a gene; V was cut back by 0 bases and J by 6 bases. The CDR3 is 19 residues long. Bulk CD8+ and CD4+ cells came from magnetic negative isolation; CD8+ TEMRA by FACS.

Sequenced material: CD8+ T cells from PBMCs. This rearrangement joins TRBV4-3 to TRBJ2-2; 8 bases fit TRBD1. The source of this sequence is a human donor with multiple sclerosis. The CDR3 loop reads CASSQEDRANTVFPGELFF. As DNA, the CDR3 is TGCGCCAGCAGCCAAGAGGACAGGGCTAACACGGTATTTCCCGGGGAGCTGTTTTTT.